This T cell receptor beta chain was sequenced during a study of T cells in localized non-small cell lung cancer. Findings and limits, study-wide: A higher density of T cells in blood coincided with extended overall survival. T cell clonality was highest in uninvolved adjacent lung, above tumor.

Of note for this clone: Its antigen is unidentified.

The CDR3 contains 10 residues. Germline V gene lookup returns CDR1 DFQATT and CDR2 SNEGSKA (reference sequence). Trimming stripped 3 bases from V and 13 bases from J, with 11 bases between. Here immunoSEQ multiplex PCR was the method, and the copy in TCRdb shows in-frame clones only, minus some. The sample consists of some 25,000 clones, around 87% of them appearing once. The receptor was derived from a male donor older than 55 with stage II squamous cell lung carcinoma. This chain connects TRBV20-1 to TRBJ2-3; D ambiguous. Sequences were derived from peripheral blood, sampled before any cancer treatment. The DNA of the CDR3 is TGCAGTGCTAGTATTGGAGCAAAGTATTTT. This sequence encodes CSASIGAKYF.